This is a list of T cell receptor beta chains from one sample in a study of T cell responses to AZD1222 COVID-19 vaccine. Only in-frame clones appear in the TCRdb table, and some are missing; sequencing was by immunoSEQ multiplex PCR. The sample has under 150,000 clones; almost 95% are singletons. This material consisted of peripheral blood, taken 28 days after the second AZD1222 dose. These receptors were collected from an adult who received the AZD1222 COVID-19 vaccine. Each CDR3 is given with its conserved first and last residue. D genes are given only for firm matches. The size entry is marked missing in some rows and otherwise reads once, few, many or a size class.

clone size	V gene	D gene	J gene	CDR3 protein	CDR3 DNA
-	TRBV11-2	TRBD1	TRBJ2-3	CASSYNFGTALSTDTQYF	TGTGCCAGCAGCTATAATTTCGGGACAGCCTTAAGCACAGATACGCAGTATTTT
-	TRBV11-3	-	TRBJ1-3	CASSSGPSTGNTIYF	TGTGCCAGCAGCTCAGGCCCATCTACTGGAAACACCATATATTTT
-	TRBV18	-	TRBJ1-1	CASSPPIWDGLEAFF	TGTGCCAGCTCACCACCGATCTGGGACGGACTCGAAGCTTTCTTT
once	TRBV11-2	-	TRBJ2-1	CASSLDRFDRTTIYNEQFF	TGTGCCAGCAGCTTAGATCGATTCGACAGGACTACTATTTACAATGAGCAGTTCTTC
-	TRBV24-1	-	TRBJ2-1	CATSDYKNEQFF	TGTGCCACCAGTGATTACAAGAATGAGCAGTTCTTC
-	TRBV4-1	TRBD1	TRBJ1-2	CASSQGSGQGAYGYTF	TGCGCCAGCAGCCAAGGATCGGGACAGGGGGCCTATGGCTACACCTTC
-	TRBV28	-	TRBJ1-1	CASSFQGLAFF	TGTGCCAGCAGTTTTCAGGGTTTGGCTTTCTTT
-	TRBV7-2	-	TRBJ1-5	CASSLMGSSNQPQHF	TGTGCCAGCAGCTTGATGGGGAGTAGCAATCAGCCCCAGCATTTT
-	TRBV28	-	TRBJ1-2	CASSGTVTNYGYTF	TGTGCCAGCAGTGGGACGGTTACTAACTATGGCTACACCTTC
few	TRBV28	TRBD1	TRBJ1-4	CASSDRQGRKLFF	TGTGCCAGCAGTGACCGACAGGGAAGGAAACTGTTTTTT
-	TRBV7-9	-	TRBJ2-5	CASSRRGGGETQYF	TGTGCCAGCAGCCGCCGGGGAGGGGGAGAGACCCAGTACTTC
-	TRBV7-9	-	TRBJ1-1	CASSLAGANTEAFF	TGTGCCAGCAGCTTAGCAGGTGCGAACACTGAAGCTTTCTTT
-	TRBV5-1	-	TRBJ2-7	CASSLAGGAYEQYF	TGCGCCAGCAGCTTGGCGGGCGGTGCCTACGAGCAGTACTTC
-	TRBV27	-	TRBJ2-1	CASNLGGGAYNEQFF	TGTGCCAGCAACCTTGGAGGGGGAGCATACAATGAGCAGTTCTTC
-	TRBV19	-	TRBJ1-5	CASSPGRSNQPQHF	TGTGCCAGTAGTCCGGGACGAAGCAATCAGCCCCAGCATTTT
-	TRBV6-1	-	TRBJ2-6	CASRPGSGSRVLTF	TGTGCCAGCAGACCCGGCTCAGGGTCAAGGGTCCTGACTTTC
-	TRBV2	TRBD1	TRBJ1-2	CASSRTGLNYGYTF	TGTGCCAGCAGTAGGACAGGCCTTAACTATGGCTACACCTTC
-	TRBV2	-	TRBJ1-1	CASSETGTANTEAFF	TGTGCCAGCAGTGAAACCGGGACCGCGAACACTGAAGCTTTCTTT
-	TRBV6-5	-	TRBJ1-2	CASSNLGGLGYTF	TGTGCCAGCAGTAATTTAGGGGGGTTAGGCTACACCTTC
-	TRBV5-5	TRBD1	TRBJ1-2	CASSPDRVYYGYTF	TGTGCCAGCAGCCCCGACAGGGTCTACTATGGCTACACCTTC
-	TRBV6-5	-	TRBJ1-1	CASSWTDSNTEAFF	TGTGCCAGCAGTTGGACAGATTCGAACACTGAAGCTTTCTTT
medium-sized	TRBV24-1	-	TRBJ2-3	CATSAPSTDTQYF	TGTGCCACCAGTGCTCCTTCCACAGATACGCAGTATTTT
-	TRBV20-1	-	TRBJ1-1	CSARSGTEAFF	TGCAGTGCTCGGAGCGGGACTGAAGCTTTCTTT
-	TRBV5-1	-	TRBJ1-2	CASSRDTRADYGYTF	TGCGCCAGCAGCCGTGACACCAGGGCAGACTATGGCTACACCTTC
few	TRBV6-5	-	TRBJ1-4	CASSMQGAGAKLFF	TGTGCCAGCAGTATGCAGGGTGCAGGCGCAAAACTGTTTTTT
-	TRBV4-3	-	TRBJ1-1	CASSQSKVDTEAFF	TGCGCCAGCAGCCAATCGAAGGTGGACACTGAAGCTTTCTTT
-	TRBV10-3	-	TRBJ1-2	CAISGDTANYGYTF	TGTGCCATCAGTGGGGACACAGCTAACTATGGCTACACCTTC
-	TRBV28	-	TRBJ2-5	CASSSTSLRGKQTQYF	TGTGCCAGCAGTTCCACCTCCCTCAGGGGAAAGCAGACCCAGTACTTC
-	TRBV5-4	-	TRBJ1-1	CASSLAARTNTEAFF	TGTGCCAGCAGCTTGGCTGCCAGGACGAACACTGAAGCTTTCTTT
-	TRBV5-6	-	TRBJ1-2	CASSLDRIYGYTF	TGTGCCAGCAGCTTGGACAGAATCTATGGCTACACCTTC
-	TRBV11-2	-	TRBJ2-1	CASSLGIWGAQADEQFF	TGTGCCAGCAGCTTAGGGATCTGGGGGGCTCAGGCCGATGAGCAGTTCTTC
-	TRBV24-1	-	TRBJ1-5	CATSDFGNQPQHF	TGTGCCACCAGTGATTTCGGCAATCAGCCCCAGCATTTT
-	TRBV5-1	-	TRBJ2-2	CASSLGAEYTGELFF	TGCGCCAGCAGCTTGGGGGCAGAGTACACCGGGGAGCTGTTTTTT
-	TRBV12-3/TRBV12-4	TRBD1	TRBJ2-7	CASSFDRAYEQYF	TGTGCCAGCAGTTTTGACAGGGCTTACGAGCAGTACTTC
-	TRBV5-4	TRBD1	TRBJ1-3	CASSLAGRQGAHRNTIYF	TGTGCCAGCAGCTTGGCGGGAAGACAGGGGGCGCATCGAAACACCATATATTTT
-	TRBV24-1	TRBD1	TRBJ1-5	CATTNPQGCVDGNQPQHF	TGTGCCACTACCAACCCACAGGGGTGCGTCGATGGCAATCAGCCCCAGCATTTT
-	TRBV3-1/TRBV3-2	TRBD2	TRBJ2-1	CASSLASGSYNEQFF	TGTGCCAGCAGCCTTGCTAGCGGGAGTTACAATGAGCAGTTCTTC
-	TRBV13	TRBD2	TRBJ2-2	CASSSPPASGGKNTGELFF	TGTGCCAGCAGCTCCCCCCCGGCTAGCGGGGGGAAAAACACCGGGGAGCTGTTTTTT
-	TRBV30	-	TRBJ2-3	CASQRLSWADTQYF	TGTGCCTCGCAAAGACTGAGTTGGGCAGATACGCAGTATTTT
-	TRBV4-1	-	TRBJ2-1	CASSQEFAEAYNEQFF	TGCGCCAGCAGCCAAGAATTCGCGGAAGCCTACAATGAGCAGTTCTTC
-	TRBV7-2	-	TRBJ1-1	CASTTLDRNTEAFF	TGTGCCAGCACTACTCTCGACAGGAACACTGAAGCTTTCTTT
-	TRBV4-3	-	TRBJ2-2	CASSQDTQGGHTGELFF	TGCGCCAGCAGCCAAGATACACAGGGAGGACACACCGGGGAGCTGTTTTTT
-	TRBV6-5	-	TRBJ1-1	CASSPGDKNTEAFF	TGTGCCAGCAGTCCCGGCGACAAGAACACTGAAGCTTTCTTT
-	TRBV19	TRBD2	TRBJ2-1	CASSRLAGGNEQFF	TGTGCCAGTAGTAGACTAGCGGGAGGAAATGAGCAGTTCTTC
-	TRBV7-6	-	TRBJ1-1	CASSPGTSEAFF	TGTGCCAGCAGCCCAGGGACTTCTGAAGCTTTCTTT
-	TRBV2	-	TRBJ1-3	CASKNRRVGNTIYF	TGTGCCAGCAAAAACAGGCGAGTTGGAAACACCATATATTTT
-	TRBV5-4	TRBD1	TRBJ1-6	CASSSAGQGISSYNSPLHF	TGTGCCAGCAGCTCGGCGGGACAGGGGATTAGCTCCTATAATTCACCCCTCCACTTT
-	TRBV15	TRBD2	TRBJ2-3	CATSSSGTSTDTQYF	TGTGCCACCAGCTCAAGCGGGACTAGCACAGATACGCAGTATTTT
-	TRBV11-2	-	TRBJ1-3	CASSLRGGKNTIYF	TGTGCCAGCAGCTTAAGGGGTGGTAAGAACACCATATATTTT
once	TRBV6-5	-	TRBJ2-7	CASSWRLGYEQYF	TGTGCCAGCAGTTGGAGACTCGGCTACGAGCAGTACTTC
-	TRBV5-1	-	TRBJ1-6	CASSFGNSPLHF	TGCGCCAGCAGCTTCGGGAATTCACCCCTCCACTTT
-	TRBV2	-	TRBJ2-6	CASSEGEGGANVLTF	TGTGCCAGCAGTGAAGGCGAGGGCGGGGCCAACGTCCTGACTTTC
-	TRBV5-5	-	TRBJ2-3	CASRPQGTPRQYF	TGTGCCAGCAGACCCCAAGGGACCCCACGGCAGTATTTT
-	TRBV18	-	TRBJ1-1	CASSPPSQSTEAFF	TGTGCCAGCTCACCACCGAGCCAGAGCACTGAAGCTTTCTTT
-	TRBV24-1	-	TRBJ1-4	CATSEGVPNEKLFF	TGTGCCACCAGTGAAGGGGTTCCTAATGAAAAACTGTTTTTT
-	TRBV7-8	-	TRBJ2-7	CASSSRTPSSYEQYF	TGTGCCAGCAGCTCAAGGACGCCCAGCTCCTACGAGCAGTACTTC
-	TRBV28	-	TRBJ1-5	CASSLLGREHQTPQHF	TGTGCCAGCAGTTTATTAGGCCGGGAGCACCAAACGCCCCAGCATTTT
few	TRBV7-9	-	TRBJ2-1	CASSLGAYNEQFF	TGTGCCAGCAGCTTAGGGGCCTACAATGAGCAGTTCTTC